Shown below are 27 T cell receptor beta chains from a single sample sequenced in a study of cytomegalovirus exposure and HLA in healthy donors (dated by TCRdb to the late 2010s). Libraries were prepared through the immunoSEQ multiplex PCR assay. The multiplex PCR relied on a mix of 60 forward primers for TCR Vbeta segments and 13 reverse primers for TCR Jbeta segments. Sourced from immuneACCESS, this table was stored by TCRdb with only in-frame sequences that have V and J called. A share of the clones is absent; for the studies checked, an unresolved V gene accounts for under half, and the remainder has no known explanation. The sample table shows about 89,000 clones, and roughly 76% are seen once. In total, the top ten clones hold about 1.4% of the sample. Sequences were obtained from PBMCs. The receptors come from a male donor in good health and CMV-seronegative.

This clone was seen only a few times. The J gene is TRBJ1-2, the V gene TRBV28; perhaps TRBD1 as D (5 bases). The germline V and J ends were trimmed by 1 base and 2 bases, with 11 bases remaining between them. Germline V gene sequence: CDR1 MDHEN, CDR2 SYDVKM. The CDR3 runs to 15 residues. The DNA for the CDR3 is TGTGCCAGCAGTTTATCCCTCGGGGGAAACTATGGCTACACCTTC. This translates into CASSLSLGGNYGYTF.

The gene calls are TRBV4-3 and TRBJ1-3; D perhaps matches TRBD1 (5 bases). CDR3 length: 14 amino acids. V shed 3 bases and J shed 2 bases, with 8 bases lying between them. The germline V gene has CDR1 LGHNA and CDR2 YSLEER. The CDR3 protein is CASSQTVPGNTIYF. As DNA, the CDR3 is TGCGCCAGCAGCCAGACAGTTCCTGGAAACACCATATATTTT.

This clone was observed once. The chain combines TRBV7-9 with TRBJ2-5; 7 nucleotides match TRBD1. TRBJ2-7 matches the DNA end more closely, so the J call is doubtful. The CDR3 is 14 amino acids. Looked up from germline, CDR1 is SEHNR and CDR2 is FQNEAQ (reference sequence). CDR3 region: CASTLQGVGYEQYF. Written as DNA, the CDR3 is TGTGCCAGCACCCTGCAGGGGGTCGGCTACGAGCAGTACTTC.

To note about this clone: Mismatch with germline at one junction end may stem from a read error. This sample includes further DNA sequences coding for the same CDR3. The chain recombines TRBV7-2 with TRBJ1-1; D gene unclear. Germline V CDR1 and CDR2: SGHTA, FQGNSA. The CDR3 sequence is 14 residues long. CDR3 in DNA: TGTGCCAGCAGCGCAGCGGGCAGGAACACTGAGGCTTTCTTT. Translation gives CASSAAGRNTEAFF.

The rearrangement joins TRBV7-6 to TRBJ1-5, with 8 bases that match TRBD1. The CDR3 covers 12 residues. Trimming cost V 4 bases and J 9 bases; bases outside gene matches: 2. Germline CDR1 is SGHVS and CDR2 is FNYEAQ. The chain's CDR3 is CASSSDRGPQHF. The DNA for the CDR3 is TGTGCCAGCAGCTCCGACAGGGGGCCCCAGCATTTT.

The rearrangement uses TRBV21-1 and TRBJ1-3. TRBV21-1 is a pseudogene segment. This CDR3 region has 15 residues. As DNA, the CDR3 is TGTGCCAGCAGGACGAGGGGAGGGTCTGGAAACACCATATATTTT. Protein sequence: CASRTRGGSGNTIYF.

The chain couples TRBV30 to TRBJ2-1; tentatively, D is TRBD2 (6 bases). Germline assignment: CDR1 GTSNPN and CDR2 SVGIG (reference sequence). Trimming removed 0 bases from V and 5 bases from J, with 8 bases in between. The CDR3 spans 13 residues. CDR3 amino acids: CAWSVAGHNEQFF. The CDR3 DNA reads as TGTGCCTGGAGTGTTGCGGGGCACAATGAGCAGTTCTTC.

This chain uses TRBV5-3 with TRBJ2-1, with D tentatively TRBD1 (5 bases). TRBV5-3 is an open reading frame whose function is uncertain. V was shortened by 10 bases and J by 2 bases, with 16 bases between the two germline ends. The CDR3 has 14 amino acids. The DNA of the CDR3 is TGTGCCGTACCTAAGCAGGGTACCTACAATGAGCAGTTCTTC. It is translated as CAVPKQGTYNEQFF.

The chain joins TRBV5-1 to TRBJ1-2; 7 nucleotides align to TRBD1. In germline, CDR1 is SGHRS, CDR2 YFSETQ. Trimming took 1 base from V and 8 from J; bases not matched to a gene: 8. This CDR3 comprises 14 residues. The CDR3 bases are TGCGCCAGCAGCTTGAAAGGGGGCGCAGGGGGCTACACCTTC. Its translation is CASSLKGGAGGYTF.

The chain links TRBV15 to TRBJ2-7; D unresolved. V lost 0 bases and J lost 6, with 9 bases in between. The CDR3 is 13 residues long. Germline values: CDR1 LNHNV, CDR2 YYDKDF (reference sequence). As DNA, the CDR3 is TGTGCCACCAGCAGAGATCCGGGTCCCGAGCAGTACTTC. Translating it yields CATSRDPGPEQYF.

V is TRBV9 and J is TRBJ2-3, with D tentatively TRBD2 (6 bases). Trimming took off 0 bases at V and 2 bases at J, with 10 bases between the two ends. Per the germline V gene, CDR1 is SGDLS and CDR2 is YYNGEE. There are 15 residues in the CDR3. The CDR3 nucleotides read TGTGCCAGCAGCGTAGATGCGGGGTCCACAGATACGCAGTATTTT. Translated: CASSVDAGSTDTQYF.

The CDR3 region is CASSYLLTEAFF. In DNA form, the CDR3 reads TGTGCCAGCAGCTACCTATTGACTGAAGCTTTCTTT. This chain connects TRBV5-6 to TRBJ1-1; unclear D gene. The CDR3 extends over 12 amino acids. V dropped 3 bases and J dropped 5 bases, with 8 bases sitting between them. Germline-derived CDR1 and CDR2 are SGHDT and YYEEEE.

This rearrangement joins TRBV5-8 to TRBJ2-7, with 10 nucleotides matching TRBD1. The CDR3 has 14 residues. Germline CDR1 and CDR2: SGHTS and YDEGEE. J was trimmed by 3 bases and V by 6 bases; bases with no gene match: 6. The CDR3 nucleotides are TGTGCCAGCATCCCGGGACAGGGGTACTACGAGCAGTACTTC. Amino acid sequence: CASIPGQGYYEQYF.

The J gene is TRBJ2-7, the V gene TRBV19; the match to TRBD1 covers 12 bases. V trimming: 10 bases; J trimming: 1 base; junction bases outside the gene matches: 14. The CDR3 spans 17 residues. Per the germline V gene, CDR1 is LNHDA and CDR2 is SQIVND (reference sequence). The CDR3 reads CATPGTGGVVRSYEQYF. CDR3 DNA: TGTGCCACCCCCGGGACAGGGGGCGTGGTGAGGTCCTACGAGCAGTACTTC.

This clone was seen just once. The chain couples TRBV6-1 to TRBJ2-7; 9 bases agree with TRBD1. With 11 bases clipped from V and 0 bases from J, the junction kept 8 bases outside the gene matches. Germline V CDR1 and CDR2: MNHNS, SASEGT. The CDR3 is made up of 14 amino acids. The CDR3 DNA reads TGTGCCGGAGGGGGGACAGGGAACTCCTACGAGCAGTACTTC. Translating gives CAGGGTGNSYEQYF.

The chain has TRBV5-1 and TRBJ1-2; 7 bases fit TRBD1. V lost 3 bases and J lost 4; bases outside the gene matches: 12. From germline, CDR1 is SGHRS and CDR2 YFSETQ. This CDR3 is built from 16 residues. The CDR3 DNA sequence: TGCGCCAGCAGCTCCGCCACCAGGGGGGAAGGCTATGGCTACACCTTC. This gives the protein CASSSATRGEGYGYTF.

V gene TRBV28 combines with J gene TRBJ1-1, with TRBD1 matching over 7 bases. The CDR3 consists of 17 residues. Trimming took 6 bases from V and 1 from J; bases not matched to a gene: 14. The germline V gene encodes CDR1 MDHEN and CDR2 SYDVKM. The DNA for the CDR3 is TGTGCCAGCAGGGACAAACAGGGGCCGGGTAGGAACACTGAAGCTTTCTTT. Translating it yields CASRDKQGPGRNTEAFF.

This chain uses TRBV30 with TRBJ1-1; D remains unclear. Germline V gene data show CDR1 as GTSNPN and CDR2 as SVGIG (reference sequence). The CDR3 sequence is 17 residues long. V dropped 0 bases and J dropped 1 base, with 18 bases sitting between them. Here the CDR3 DNA reads TGTGCCTGGAGTGTATTTAGTGTCGGGGTGCCGAACACTGAAGCTTTCTTT. As protein: CAWSVFSVGVPNTEAFF. The entire variable domain, with the rest obtained from reference TRBV30 and TRBJ1-1, is as follows: SQTIHQWPATLVQPVGSPLSLECTVEGTSNPNLYWYRQAAGRGLQLLFYSVGIGQISSEVPQNLSASRPQDRQFILSSKKLLLSDSGFYLCAWSVFSVGVPNTEAFFGQGTRLTVV.

The chain is built from TRBV14 and TRBJ1-2, with D possibly matching TRBD1 (5 bases). In germline, CDR1 is SGHDN, CDR2 FVKESK. CDR3 size: 16 residues. V was pared by 0 bases and J by 3 bases, with 14 bases between. The DNA for the CDR3 is TGTGCCAGCAGCCAAGATGGGAGGGGCGCGGACTATGGCTACACCTTC. Protein: CASSQDGRGADYGYTF.

The rearrangement joins TRBV5-6 to TRBJ1-4, with D possibly TRBD1 on 5 matching bases. The germline V gene has CDR1 SGHDT and CDR2 YYEEEE. The CDR3 covers 14 residues. V dropped 3 bases and J dropped 8 bases, with 14 bases sitting between them. The CDR3 protein is CASSSDMGGEKLFF. The CDR3 bases are TGTGCCAGCAGCTCGGACATGGGTGGAGAAAAACTGTTTTTT.

The J gene is TRBJ2-1, the V gene TRBV9; D gene uncertain. This CDR3 contains 15 residues. Trimming took 1 base from V and 4 from J, leaving 12 bases between them. Looked up from germline, CDR1 is SGDLS and CDR2 is YYNGEE. The CDR3 loop is CASSVQQRFYNEQFF. The CDR3 nucleotides are TGTGCCAGCAGCGTACAACAGAGATTTTACAATGAGCAGTTCTTC.

The chain is built from TRBV9 and TRBJ1-1, with TRBD1 matching 8 bases. Trimming took 0 bases from V and 5 from J; bases not matched to a gene: 6. The germline CDR1 and CDR2 sequences are SGDLS and YYNGEE. The CDR3 is 15 amino acids. CDR3: CASSVGAGGTTEAFF. The CDR3 DNA reads TGTGCCAGCAGCGTAGGAGCAGGGGGCACTACTGAAGCTTTCTTT.

This clone was seen a handful of times. Other DNA sequences of this sample code for an identical CDR3. V gene TRBV9 combines with J gene TRBJ1-4; 10 bases match TRBD1. The ends lost 0 bases at V and 5 bases at J; junction bases unmatched: 4. CDR3 length: 16 amino acids. In germline, CDR1 is SGDLS, CDR2 YYNGEE. The CDR3 is CASSVAPGQGNEKLFF. Here the CDR3 DNA reads TGTGCCAGCAGCGTAGCCCCGGGACAGGGGAATGAAAAACTGTTTTTT.

This chain joins TRBV28 and TRBJ2-5; D is perhaps TRBD1 (6 bases). CDR1 and CDR2 (germline): MDHEN, SYDVKM. The germline V and J ends were trimmed by 7 bases and 4 bases, with 22 bases remaining between them. The CDR3 runs 16 residues. CDR3 amino acids: CASNIRTGLARETQYF. DNA of the CDR3: TGTGCCAGCAACATCAGAACAGGGCTCGCAAGAGAGACCCAGTACTTC.

The rearrangement uses TRBV27 and TRBJ1-5, with 11 bases identical to TRBD1. Germline V gene sequence: CDR1 MNHEY, CDR2 SMNVEV (reference sequence). The CDR3 runs 17 residues. The V and J ends lost 6 bases and 1 base, in that order; junction bases with no gene match: 8. The CDR3, as DNA: TGTGCCAGCAGCCCAGGACAGGGGGCAGGAAGCAATCAGCCCCAGCATTTT. Encoded protein: CASSPGQGAGSNQPQHF.

This CDR3 reads CASSKTSGVNEQFF. CDR3 in DNA: TGCGCCAGCAGCAAGACTAGCGGGGTTAATGAGCAGTTCTTC. The chain employs TRBV5-1 and TRBJ2-1; 11 bases line up with TRBD2. The CDR3 runs to 14 residues. Trimming removed 4 bases from V and 7 bases from J; junction bases left unmatched: 4. Germline CDR1 is SGHRS and CDR2 is YFSETQ. The full variable domain, with the rest looked up from reference TRBV5-1 and TRBJ2-1, is KAGVTQTPRYLIKTRGQQVTLSCSPISGHRSVSWYQQTPGQGLQFLFEYFSETQRNKGNFPGRFSGRQFSNSRSEMNVSTLELGDSALYLCASSKTSGVNEQFFGPGTRLTVL.

This chain links TRBV28 with TRBJ2-7; 9 bases fit TRBD1. Per germline, CDR1 MDHEN and CDR2 SYDVKM. V was pared by 10 bases and J by 6 bases, with 10 bases of the junction left unmatched. The CDR3 totals 13 residues. This chain's CDR3 is CATETGGAGEQYF. As DNA, the CDR3 is TGTGCCACCGAGACAGGGGGGGCCGGCGAGCAGTACTTC.